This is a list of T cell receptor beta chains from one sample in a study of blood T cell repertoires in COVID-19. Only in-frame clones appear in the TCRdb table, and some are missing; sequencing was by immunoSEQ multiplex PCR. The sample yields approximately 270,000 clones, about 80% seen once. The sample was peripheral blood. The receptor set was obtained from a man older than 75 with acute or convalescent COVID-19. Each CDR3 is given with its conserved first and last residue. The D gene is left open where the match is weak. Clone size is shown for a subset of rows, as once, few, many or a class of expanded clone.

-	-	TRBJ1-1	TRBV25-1	TGTGCCAGCAGTGAACAGGGCGACACTGAAGCTTTCTTT	CASSEQGDTEAFF
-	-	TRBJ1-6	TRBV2	TGTGCCAGCAGTGGGGAGGGGATACCCCTCCACTTT	CASSGEGIPLHF
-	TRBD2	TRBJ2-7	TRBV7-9	TGTGCCAGCAGCTTAACTGGACTAGCGGGAGGGAAGCAGTACTTC	CASSLTGLAGGKQYF
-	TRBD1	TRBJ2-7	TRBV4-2	TGTGCCAGCAGCCACGACGACAGGGGGACGATCTACGAGCAGTACTTC	CASSHDDRGTIYEQYF
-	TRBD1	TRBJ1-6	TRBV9	TGTGCCAGCAGCGGGACAGGAATTAATTCACCCCTCCACTTT	CASSGTGINSPLHF
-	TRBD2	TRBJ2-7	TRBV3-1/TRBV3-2	TGTGCCAGCAGCGCTCGATTAAGGACTAGCGGACCCTACGAGCAGTACTTC	CASSARLRTSGPYEQYF
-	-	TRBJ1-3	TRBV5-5	TGTGCCAGCAGCGATGGAGTTACCTCTGGAAACACCATATATTTT	CASSDGVTSGNTIYF
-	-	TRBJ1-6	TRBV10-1	TGCGCCAGCAGTGAAAGGCCAGGATCACCCCTCCACTTT	CASSERPGSPLHF
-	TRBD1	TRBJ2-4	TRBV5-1	TGCGCCAGCAGCATGACAGGGGAAAACATTCAGTACTTC	CASSMTGENIQYF
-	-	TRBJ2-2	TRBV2	TGTGCCAGCAGTGGACAGGCAGGGGACACCGGGGAGCTGTTTTTT	CASSGQAGDTGELFF
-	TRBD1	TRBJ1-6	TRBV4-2	TGTGCCAGCAGCCAAGGGGGACAGGGCCAAGGGTCACCCCTCCACTTT	CASSQGGQGQGSPLHF
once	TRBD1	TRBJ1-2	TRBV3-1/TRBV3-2	TGTGCCAGCAGCCGGGACAGGGGGCTGGATGGCTACACCTTC	CASSRDRGLDGYTF
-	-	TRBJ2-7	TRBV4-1	TGCGCCAGCAGCCTCGACGAGGGTTACGAGCAGTACTTC	CASSLDEGYEQYF
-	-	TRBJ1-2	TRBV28	TGTGCCAGCAGTTTATGGGCGGTCGGCTACACCTTC	CASSLWAVGYTF
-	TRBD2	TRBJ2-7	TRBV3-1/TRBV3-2	TGTGCCAGCAGCCAAGTTCGAGGCGGGAGAGAGTACTTC	CASSQVRGGREYF
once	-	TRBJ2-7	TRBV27	TGTGCCAGCAGTTTAGGTCGGAGCTCCTACGAGCAGTACTTC	CASSLGRSSYEQYF
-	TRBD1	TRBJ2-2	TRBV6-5	TGTGCCAGCAGTTACTCCGGGACAGGACATGCCGGGGAGCTGTTTTTT	CASSYSGTGHAGELFF
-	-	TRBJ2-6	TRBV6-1	TGTGCCAGCAGTGAAGAAGGCGGCTCTGGGGCCAACGTCCTGACTTTC	CASSEEGGSGANVLTF
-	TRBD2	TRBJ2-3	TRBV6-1	TGTGCCAGCAGTGCCCTCGGACTAGCGGCTAGCACAGATACGCAGTATTTT	CASSALGLAASTDTQYF
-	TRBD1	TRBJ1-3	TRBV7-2	TGTGCCAGCAGTCGACAGGGCGGTCGGACCATATATTTT	CASSRQGGRTIYF
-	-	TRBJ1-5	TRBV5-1	TGCGCCAGCAGGGCGGGGGTTCTTGGGGATCAGCCCCAGCATTTT	CASRAGVLGDQPQHF
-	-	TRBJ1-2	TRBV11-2	TGTGCCAGCAGCCCCGCGAGAAGATATGGCTACACCTTC	CASSPARRYGYTF
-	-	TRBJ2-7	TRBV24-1	TGTGCCACCAGTGATTCGACTCTCAGCTCCTACGAGCAGTACTTC	CATSDSTLSSYEQYF
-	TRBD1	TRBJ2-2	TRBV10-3	TGTGCCATCAGTGAGCCCCACCCAGGACAGGGGCACACCGGGGAGCTGTTTTTT	CAISEPHPGQGHTGELFF
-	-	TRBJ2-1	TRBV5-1	TGCGCCAGCAGCTCCACTAGCTACAATGAGCAGTTCTTC	CASSSTSYNEQFF
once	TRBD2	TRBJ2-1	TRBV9	TGTGCCAGCAGCGTAGGGCTAGCGGTCTACAATGAGCAGTTCTTC	CASSVGLAVYNEQFF
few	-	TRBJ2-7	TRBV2	TGTGCCAGCAGTGAAGGTGGGGCCCCCTACGAGCAGTACTTC	CASSEGGAPYEQYF
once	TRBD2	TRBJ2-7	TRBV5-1	TGCGCCAGCAGCTTGGGCAGCGGGAGACACGAGCAGTACTTC	CASSLGSGRHEQYF
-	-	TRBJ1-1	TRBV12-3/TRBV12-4	TGTGCCAGCAGTTTACCCTCTGGAGTAGAAGCTTTCTTT	CASSLPSGVEAFF
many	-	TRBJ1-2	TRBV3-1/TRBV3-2	TGTGCCAGCAGCCAAGTGGGGGGACCCTATGGCTACACCTTC	CASSQVGGPYGYTF
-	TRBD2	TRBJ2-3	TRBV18	TGTGCCAGCTCAAAGACTAGCGGGGGGGCCGAAGATACGCAGTATTTT	CASSKTSGGAEDTQYF
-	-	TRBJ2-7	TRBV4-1	TGCGCCAGCAGCCAAGATCTAGGAGGCTCGCCCTACGAGCAGTACTTC	CASSQDLGGSPYEQYF
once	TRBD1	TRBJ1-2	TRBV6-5	TGTGCCAGCAGTCCCCAGACAGGGATCGGTGGCTACACCTTC	CASSPQTGIGGYTF
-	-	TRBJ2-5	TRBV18	TGTGCCAGCTCACCTGCAGTCCAAGAGACCCAGTACTTC	CASSPAVQETQYF
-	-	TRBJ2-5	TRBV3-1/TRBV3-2	TGTGCCAGCAGCCTACAGATACAAGAGACCCAGTACTTC	CASSLQIQETQYF
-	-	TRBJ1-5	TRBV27	TGTGCCAGCAGAAAGGGAGGGCCGGAGCAGCCCCAGCATTTT	CASRKGGPEQPQHF
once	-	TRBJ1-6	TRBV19	TGTGCCAGTAGTGAATGGAACGGGAATTCACCCCTCCACTTT	CASSEWNGNSPLHF
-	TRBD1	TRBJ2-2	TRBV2	TGTGCCAGCAGAACCGGGACAGGGGGCCGGAGTACGAACACCGGGGAGCTGTTTTTT	CASRTGTGGRSTNTGELFF
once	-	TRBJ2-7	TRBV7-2	TGTGCCAGCAGCAGCCTCACCAATACCTACGAGCAGTACTTC	CASSSLTNTYEQYF
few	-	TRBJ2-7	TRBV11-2	TGTGCCAGCAGCAGGACAGCCCTCGCGGAGCAGTACTTC	CASSRTALAEQYF
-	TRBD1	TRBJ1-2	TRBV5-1	TGCGCCAGCAGCTTGGGTGGGACAGGGAAGGGCTACACCTTC	CASSLGGTGKGYTF
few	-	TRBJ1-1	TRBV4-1	TGCGCCAGCAGCCACCATGGGGCCCCCCAGGGGCGCCCCAATCCGAACACTGAAGCTTTCTTT	CASSHHGAPQGRPNPNTEAFF
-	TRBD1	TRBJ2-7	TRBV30	TGTGCCTGGAATCCGGGACAGGGGGCTGGAGAGCAGTACTTC	CAWNPGQGAGEQYF
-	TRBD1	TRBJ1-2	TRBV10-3	TGTGCCATCAGTGAGACAGGGCGACAGGGCTATGGCTACACCTTC	CAISETGRQGYGYTF
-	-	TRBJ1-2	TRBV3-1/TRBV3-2	TGTGCCAGCAGCCAAGATACCAGGGGCCGCACCTTC	CASSQDTRGRTF